Below are 32 T cell receptor beta chains sequenced from a single sample in a study of T cell repertoires in cytomegalovirus infection. What these receptors recognize is not known. MiXCR, applied by TCRdb to the reads, yields one record per CDR3 protein. Found here are about 920,000 distinct CDR3 sequences, approximately 31% of them singletons; the top ten hold under 15%. The sample here was cultured CD8+ T cells from PBMCs, taken from culture after CMV antigen stimulation. The receptors were gathered from a human donor in good health (CMV status not recorded). Some clones in this sample may be carry-over from other donors' samples.

The rearrangement uses TRBV12-3 or TRBV12-4 and TRBJ1-2; 7 nucleotides match TRBD1. J lost 0 bases, V lost 7 bases, and 8 bases had no gene match. The CDR3 consists of 15 residues. As DNA, the CDR3 is TGTGCCAGCACCCTGGGACAGTCTACTAACTATGGCTACACCTTC. This encodes CASTLGQSTNYGYTF.

This clonotype was found a few times. This rearrangement joins TRBV7-9 to TRBJ2-2, with D perhaps matching TRBD1 or TRBD2 (6 bases each). The germline V gene encodes CDR1 SEHNR and CDR2 FQNEAQ (reference sequence). V was clipped by 5 bases and J by 0 bases, with 16 bases between them. This CDR3 region has 17 residues. The CDR3 nucleotides are TGTGCCAGCAGCCCCCGAATGGGGGGCGCGAACACCGGGGAGCTGTTTTTT. Its protein is CASSPRMGGANTGELFF.

The chain carries TRBV4-1 and TRBJ2-1, with 12 bases matching TRBD2. This CDR3 region has 19 residues. J lost 1 base, V lost 4 bases, and 11 bases had no gene match. Germline V lookup: CDR1 MGHRA, CDR2 YSYEKL. The DNA for the CDR3 is TGCGCCAGCAGCCTCCCCAAACTAGCGGGGGGCGATTCCTACAATGAGCAGTTCTTC. Protein product: CASSLPKLAGGDSYNEQFF.

J is TRBJ2-7 and V is TRBV20-1; tentatively, D is TRBD1 (5 bases). Trimming cost V 6 bases and J 4 bases, with 19 bases left between them. The germline gives CDR1 DFQATT, CDR2 SNEGSKA (reference sequence). The CDR3 loop spans 14 amino acids. CDR3 region: CSATTGDSPYEQYV. In DNA form, the CDR3 reads TGCAGTGCGACAACAGGAGATTCTCCTTACGAGCAGTACGTC.

There are a few counts of this clonotype. This chain connects TRBV10-3 to TRBJ2-1, with 11 nucleotides matching TRBD2. The germline gives CDR1 ENHRY, CDR2 SYGVKD. The junction had 8 bases not matched to a gene; V was cut back by 3 bases and J by 7 bases. This CDR3 is 16 amino acids long. The CDR3 sequence is CAISELAGANGNEQFF. CDR3 in DNA: TGTGCCATCAGTGAACTAGCGGGGGCCAACGGTAATGAGCAGTTCTTC.

This chain joins TRBV25-1 and TRBJ1-1; TRBD1 matches 9 bases. The CDR3 is 14 residues long. The germline V gene encodes CDR1 MGHDK and CDR2 SYGVNS. V was clipped by 10 bases and J by 5 bases; unmatched bases: 11. CDR3 residues: CATTGQGWATEAFF. The CDR3 coding sequence is TGTGCCACCACGGGACAGGGTTGGGCAACTGAAGCTTTCTTT.

J is TRBJ2-1 and V is TRBV6-1; a weak D match, TRBD1 (5 bases). Trimming stripped 1 base from V and 8 bases from J, with 18 bases between. The CDR3 extends over 16 amino acids. CDR1 is MNHNS and CDR2 is SASEGT in the germline V gene. The CDR3 is CASSEDGWGRLHEQFF. CDR3 bases: TGTGCCAGCAGTGAAGATGGGTGGGGCAGGTTGCATGAGCAGTTCTTC.

The chain uses TRBV6-2 or TRBV6-3 and TRBJ2-5; TRBD2 matches at 11 bases. The J segment lost 4 bases and the V segment lost 6 bases, leaving 7 bases of the junction unmatched. This CDR3 has 15 residues. Per the germline V gene, CDR1 is MNHEY and CDR2 is SVGEGT. For the CDR3, the DNA is TGTGCCAGCAGCACCACTAGCGGGGGCACAGAGACCCAGTACTTC. Amino acid sequence: CASSTTSGGTETQYF.

This clonotype has at least ten counts. This chain connects TRBV20-1 to TRBJ1-1, with D possibly TRBD1 on 5 matching bases. Germline V CDR1 and CDR2: DFQATT, SNEGSKA (reference sequence). The CDR3 extends over 13 amino acids. The V end was cut by 4 bases, the J end by 3 bases, with 12 bases between. The CDR3 DNA is TGCAGTGCTAACGGGGGATCCGACACTGAAGCTTTCTTT. Its translation is CSANGGSDTEAFF.

The rearrangement uses TRBV7-2 and TRBJ1-1, with D unresolved. V shed 0 bases and J shed 8 bases, with 10 bases lying between them. The CDR3 spans 13 residues. From germline, CDR1 is SGHTA and CDR2 FQGNSA. The CDR3 loop reads CASSLASQREAFF. The CDR3 DNA reads as TGTGCCAGCAGCTTAGCGAGCCAGAGGGAAGCTTTCTTT.

This clonotype has only a few counts. The chain links TRBV7-3 to TRBJ2-5; the match to TRBD1 covers 7 bases. The J segment lost 5 bases and the V segment lost 5 bases, leaving 8 bases of the junction unmatched. Germline V lookup: CDR1 SGHTA, CDR2 FQGTGA. This CDR3 is 14 amino acids long. In DNA form, the CDR3 reads TGTGCCAGCAGCCCCGACAGGGCTCACGAGACCCAGTACTTC. Translated: CASSPDRAHETQYF.

The J gene is TRBJ2-3, the V gene TRBV11-3, with no clear D. The CDR3 is 14 residues long. Germline V gene sequence: CDR1 SGHNT, CDR2 YENEEA. V lost 0 bases, J lost 9 bases, and 13 bases lay in between. In nucleotides, the CDR3 is TGTGCCAGCAGCTTAGAAGGTCAGGTAGACACGCAGTATTTT. Encoded protein: CASSLEGQVDTQYF. Variable domain in full (rest from reference TRBV11-3 and TRBJ2-3): EAGVVQSPRYKIIEKKQPVAFWCNPISGHNTLYWYLQNLGQGPELLIRYENEEAVDDSQLPKDRFSAERLKGVDSTLKIQPAELGDSAVYLCASSLEGQVDTQYFGPGTRLTVL.

Note on this clonotype: A much larger clone sits a single nucleotide away, making a read error possible. V usage is TRBV7-2 and J usage is TRBJ2-2; D is unclear. Germline V gene data show CDR1 as SGHTA and CDR2 as FQGNSA. The CDR3 loop spans 12 amino acids. Trimming removed 6 bases from V and 8 bases from J, with 10 bases in between. The CDR3 DNA sequence: TGTGCCAGCAGGCCACATTGGGGGGAGCTGTTTTTT. This encodes CASRPHWGELFF.

This clonotype has at least ten counts. The chain couples TRBV7-6 to TRBJ1-1; 7 nucleotides match TRBD1. The germline V gene has CDR1 SGHVS and CDR2 FNYEAQ. Trimming took 0 bases from V and 7 from J; bases not matched to a gene: 11. This CDR3 is built from 16 residues. CDR3: CASSLADRAIEDEAFF. CDR3 nucleotide sequence: TGTGCCAGCAGCTTAGCTGACAGGGCTATTGAAGATGAAGCTTTCTTT.

The genes are TRBV19 and TRBJ1-5, with D possibly matching TRBD1 (6 bases). The CDR3 sequence is 16 residues long. Trimming left V 5 bases short and J 7 bases short, with 21 bases between. Germline CDR1 is LNHDA and CDR2 is SQIVND (reference sequence). In DNA form, the CDR3 reads TGTGCCAGTAGTGGGGGCCTGGGGGGCCGTGACCAGCCCCAGCATTTT. Its translation is CASSGGLGGRDQPQHF.

This rearrangement joins TRBV27 to TRBJ2-3; TRBD1 matches 11 bases. The germline V gene has CDR1 MNHEY and CDR2 SMNVEV (reference sequence). The length of the CDR3 is 17 residues. J lost 4 bases, V lost 0 bases, and 6 bases had no gene match. The CDR3 is CASSLSGTGGSADTQYF. CDR3 coding DNA: TGTGCCAGCAGTTTATCCGGGACAGGGGGTTCCGCAGATACGCAGTATTTT.

V gene TRBV9 combines with J gene TRBJ1-6, with D uncertain. The germline V gene has CDR1 SGDLS and CDR2 YYNGEE. This CDR3 is 14 amino acids long. V was clipped by 3 bases and J by 8 bases, with 12 bases between them. The DNA of the CDR3 is TGTGCCAGCAGCGCAACGACGGCACATTCACCCCTCCACTTT. Translating gives CASSATTAHSPLHF.

V gene TRBV27 combines with J gene TRBJ1-2; TRBD1 is a possible D gene (6 bases). V was cut by 6 bases and J by 3 bases, with 17 bases left in between. This CDR3 contains 15 residues. Germline CDR1 MNHEY, CDR2 SMNVEV (reference sequence). DNA of the CDR3: TGTGCCAGCAGAAGAGGTTCAGGGGACCACTATGGCTACACCTTC. This codes for CASRRGSGDHYGYTF.

This sequence joins TRBV2 and TRBJ2-7; 10 positions match TRBD1. Trimming cost V 8 bases and J 1 base; bases outside gene matches: 11. Per germline, CDR1 SNHLY and CDR2 FYNNEI. The CDR3 is made up of 16 amino acids. The CDR3 bases are TGTGCCAGCCCTCCCCCCGGGACAGGGGCTTCCTACGAGCAGTACGTC. This gives the protein CASPPPGTGASYEQYV.

CDR3 residues: CASPGRSSGANVLTF. As DNA, the CDR3 is TGTGCCAGCCCCGGACGGAGCTCTGGGGCCAACGTCCTGACTTTC. The chain is built from TRBV12-3 or TRBV12-4 and TRBJ2-6; D unclear. V lost 8 bases and J 0 bases, leaving 11 bases between the germline ends. The CDR3 is 15 residues long.

This clonotype showed up many times. J is TRBJ1-2 and V is TRBV6-6, with TRBD1 as a possible D gene (6 bases). This CDR3 spans 16 amino acids. Germline lookup yields CDR1 MNHNY and CDR2 SVGAGI (reference sequence). Trimming took 10 bases from V and 4 from J, leaving 25 bases between them. The CDR3 DNA reads TGTGCCACCGCGAACAATAACAGGGTGAGAGGCTATGGCTACACCTTC. This sequence encodes CATANNNRVRGYGYTF.

This clonotype was found a few times. The chain has TRBV15 and TRBJ1-2, with unresolved D. Germline CDR1 and CDR2: LNHNV and YYDKDF (reference sequence). There are 16 residues in the CDR3. The ends were cut back, 3 bases at V and 2 bases at J, with 16 bases in the middle. CDR3 in DNA: TGTGCCACCAGCAGTTCGACGACCGACGAAAACTATGGCTACACCTTC. Its protein is CATSSSTTDENYGYTF.

This clonotype was detected only once. The junction shows a germline mismatch at one end, possibly a read error. J is TRBJ2-5 and V is TRBV7-9; D ambiguous. Germline CDR1 and CDR2: SEHNR and FQNEAQ (reference sequence). This CDR3 is 16 amino acids long. CDR3 DNA: TGTGTCAGCTCAAGCTCGTGGCCCCCAATCCAAGAGACCCAGTACTTC. Its translation: CVSSSSWPPIQETQYF. Filled out from reference TRBV7-9 and TRBJ2-5, the complete variable domain reads DTGVSQNPRHKITKRGQNVTFRCDPISEHNRLYWYRQTLGQGPEFLTYFQNEAQLEKSRLLSDRFSAERPKGSFSTLEIQRTEQGDSAMYLCVSSSSWPPIQETQYFGPGTRLLVL.

The table lists this clonotype with a few counts. The chain carries TRBV12-3 or TRBV12-4 and TRBJ1-1; D is undetermined. The V gene lost 3 bases and the J gene lost 3 bases, with 11 bases spanning the gap. The CDR3 is made up of 14 amino acids. CDR3 amino acids: CASSFFSEDTEAFF. In DNA, the CDR3 is TGTGCCAGCAGTTTCTTTTCCGAGGACACTGAAGCTTTCTTT.

In the case of this clonotype: Since a far larger clone is one base different, this is likely a read error. This chain links TRBV27 with TRBJ2-2; tentative D call: TRBD2 (5 bases). CDR1 is MNHEY, CDR2 SMNVEV, per germline (reference sequence). The CDR3 is 12 amino acids. V lost 3 bases and J lost 7, with 6 bases in between. The CDR3 reads CASSFGIGELFF. As DNA, the CDR3 is TGTGCCAGCAGTTTCGGGATCGGGGAGCTGTTTTTT.

V gene TRBV20-1 combines with J gene TRBJ2-1, with 12 bases lining up with TRBD2. This CDR3 is built from 17 residues. CDR1 is DFQATT and CDR2 is SNEGSKA in the germline V gene (reference sequence). With V trimmed by 3 bases and J by 1 base, 7 bases remained unmatched. The DNA for the CDR3 is TGCAGTGCTAGTGGACTAGCGGGGAGTGGGTCCTACAATGAGCAGTTCTTC. Residues: CSASGLAGSGSYNEQFF.

This clonotype has more than one count but fewer than ten. V usage is TRBV7-2 and J usage is TRBJ1-5; maybe TRBD1 (5 bases). Trimming removed 3 bases at V and 7 bases at J, with 16 bases between. The CDR3 consists of 15 residues. The germline gives CDR1 SGHTA, CDR2 FQGNSA. CDR3 in amino acids: CASSFGGLISQPQHF. CDR3 DNA sequence: TGTGCCAGCAGCTTTGGGGGACTTATATCCCAGCCCCAGCATTTT.

This clonotype was detected only a few times. The V call is TRBV9, the J call TRBJ1-2; maybe TRBD1 (5 bases). The germline gives CDR1 SGDLS, CDR2 YYNGEE. The CDR3 contains 14 residues. The ends were cut back, 1 base at V and 6 bases at J, with 13 bases in the middle. CDR3 sequence: CASSVQGPLNGYTF. The DNA for the CDR3 is TGTGCCAGCAGCGTACAGGGACCGCTCAATGGCTACACCTTC.

This clonotype was seen many times. V usage is TRBV7-9 and J usage is TRBJ2-1; 7 nucleotides line up with TRBD1. Germline V lookup: CDR1 SEHNR, CDR2 FQNEAQ (reference sequence). V was pared by 4 bases and J by 9 bases, with 3 bases of the junction left unmatched. CDR3 size: 12 residues. CDR3 amino acids: CASSSRGIEQFF. The CDR3 nucleotides are TGTGCCAGCAGCTCCAGGGGGATTGAGCAGTTCTTC.

There are many counts of this clonotype. CDR3 in amino acids: CASSLVRGDNEQFF. The CDR3 coding sequence is TGTGCCAGCAGCTTAGTCCGAGGGGACAATGAGCAGTTCTTC. This rearrangement joins TRBV7-8 to TRBJ2-1; possibly TRBD1 or TRBD2 for D (5 bases each). This CDR3 has 14 residues. Germline loops: CDR1 SGHVS, CDR2 FQNEAQ. V lost 1 base and J lost 5, with 9 bases in between. The complete variable domain, with remaining parts taken from reference TRBV7-8 and TRBJ2-1, reads GAGVSQSPRYKVAKRGQDVALRCDPISGHVSLFWYQQALGQGPEFLTYFQNEAQLDKSGLPSDRFFAERPEGSVSTLKIQRTQQEDSAVYLCASSLVRGDNEQFFGPGTRLTVL.

In its sample, this clonotype was seen many times. V and J are TRBV19 and TRBJ2-1; TRBD2 is a possible D gene (6 bases). Trimming removed 2 bases from V and 1 base from J, with 12 bases in between. From germline, CDR1 is LNHDA and CDR2 SQIVND (reference sequence). The CDR3 runs 16 residues. DNA for the CDR3: TGTGCCAGTAGTATAAGACGCGGGGCTTCCTACAATGAGCAGTTCTTC. It yields the protein CASSIRRGASYNEQFF.

The chain carries TRBV20-1 and TRBJ1-1; 11 bases fit TRBD1. The J segment lost 5 bases and the V segment lost 1 base, leaving 3 bases of the junction unmatched. From germline, CDR1 is DFQATT and CDR2 SNEGSKA (reference sequence). CDR3 length: 14 residues. CDR3 nucleotides: TGCAGTGCTAGAGGGACAGGGGGCGGGACTGAAGCTTTCTTT. As protein: CSARGTGGGTEAFF.